This TCR beta chain was identified during a study of blood T cell repertoires in COVID-19. Study context: PBMCs, B-cell-depleted T cells, or T cells were the source of the cDNA or gDNA that made up the material.

In the authors' methods: How many nucleated cells were present was estimated from reference gene primer amplification. This table comes from immunoSEQ multiplex PCR, and its TCRdb copy is limited to in-frame clones, with some not included. That table is the source of V, J and clone size, and D and trimming were worked out from the DNA. The repertoire consists of 200,000 to 250,000 clones, with 86% occurring once and the leading ten covering about 10%. Patients at the Seattle site were enrolled during active infection and followed longitudinally. This clone is a singleton in its sample. The CDR3 loop spans 16 amino acids. Per the germline V gene, CDR1 is MDHEN and CDR2 is SYDVKM. The germline V and J ends were trimmed by 2 bases and 0 bases, with 13 bases remaining between them.

This chain connects TRBV28 to TRBJ1-1; a possible D gene is TRBD1 (6 bases). This TCR was sampled from a woman between 50 and 59 years old with COVID-19, enrolled during active disease. What was sequenced was peripheral blood. In nucleotides, the CDR3 is TGTGCCAGCAGTTTAGACAGGTTATCGGTGAACACTGAAGCTTTCTTT. Encoded protein: CASSLDRLSVNTEAFF.